This TCR beta chain was sequenced during a study of cytomegalovirus exposure and HLA in healthy donors. The study ran its PCR with 60 Vbeta and 13 Jbeta primers. Repertoires were generated with immunoSEQ multiplex PCR, while TCRdb's copy carries only in-frame clones and drops some. The data show 120,000 or so clones, with 81% seen just once and roughly 4.1% held by the top ten. V was pared by 3 bases and J by 5 bases, with 11 bases of the junction left unmatched. This CDR3 has 16 amino acids. In germline, CDR1 is ENHRY, CDR2 SYGVKD. The J gene is TRBJ2-3, the V gene TRBV10-3; 7 bases agree with TRBD2. The TCR sequence derives from a man in his late teens or twenties in good health and CMV-seropositive. Sequencing was performed on PBMCs. The CDR3: CAISDGGGPVKDTQYF. The DNA for the CDR3 is TGTGCCATCAGTGACGGGGGAGGGCCAGTTAAAGATACGCAGTATTTT.